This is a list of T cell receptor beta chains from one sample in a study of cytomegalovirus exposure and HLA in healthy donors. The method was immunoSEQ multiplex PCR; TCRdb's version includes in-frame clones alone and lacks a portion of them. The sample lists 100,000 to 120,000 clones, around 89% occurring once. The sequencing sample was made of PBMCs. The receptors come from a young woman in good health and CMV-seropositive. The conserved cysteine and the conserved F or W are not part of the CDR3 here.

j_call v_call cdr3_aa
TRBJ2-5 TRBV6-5 ASSEGGKRETQY
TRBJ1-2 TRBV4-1 ASSTREGYGYT
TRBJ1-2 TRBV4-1 ASSQGPPRLGTDYGYT
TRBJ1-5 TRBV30 AWSTDRPQPQH
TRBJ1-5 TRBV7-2 ASSPDPYSNQPQH
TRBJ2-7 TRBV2 ASSVNGLQLGGYEQY
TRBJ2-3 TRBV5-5 ASSARADTQY
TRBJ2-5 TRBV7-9 ASSFYAETQY
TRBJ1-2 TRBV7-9 ASSYETWTGVAGYT
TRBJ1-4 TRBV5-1 ASSLGQAVGEKLF
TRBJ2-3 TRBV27 ASSFSPRDTQY
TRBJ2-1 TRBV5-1 ASSLGLAGFINNNEQF
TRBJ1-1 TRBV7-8 ASSLAGGGTEAF
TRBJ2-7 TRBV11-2 ASSLVRPHSYEQY
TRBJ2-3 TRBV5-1 ASSPGDPTDTQY
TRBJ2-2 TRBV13 ASSSMGTGGSGELF
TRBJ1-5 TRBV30 AWSSGQGNQPQH
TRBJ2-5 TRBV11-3 ASSRTGEETQY
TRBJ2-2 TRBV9 ASGGASGTGELF
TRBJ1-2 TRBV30 AWSRLQGNGYT
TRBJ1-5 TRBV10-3 AISEFINQPQH
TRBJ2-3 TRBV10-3 AISESGGGNTDTQY
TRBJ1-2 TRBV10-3 ATGQGVHGYT
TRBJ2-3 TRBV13 ASSLGTSGSDTQY
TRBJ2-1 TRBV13 ASSLLAGNEQF
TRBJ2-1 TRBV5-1 ASSLGPSLRTHRNEQF
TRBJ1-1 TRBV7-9 ASSPAGVRVPAF
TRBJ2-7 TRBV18 ASSPAVMGEQY
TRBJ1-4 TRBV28 ASSLNRGQDEKLF
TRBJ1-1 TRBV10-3 AIRSRENTEAF
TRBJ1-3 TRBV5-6 ASSLGDRGAGNTIY
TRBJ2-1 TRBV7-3 ASSSSGGRNEQF
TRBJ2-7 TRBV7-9 ASSSYLTGGGDEQY
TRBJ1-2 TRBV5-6 ASSLDDTNYGYT
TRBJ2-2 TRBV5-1 ASSLKTSGFNTGELF
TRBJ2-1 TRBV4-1 ASSRGGLNEQF
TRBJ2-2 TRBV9 ASSAGGRAGELF
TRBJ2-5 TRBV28 ASRTLGGRSSSGETQY
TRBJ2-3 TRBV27 ASSSGLAGIGTDTQY